Here is one T cell receptor (beta chain) with its context. The antigen remains unidentified. The entry originates in a study of cytotoxic CD8 clonotypes in ibrutinib-treated CLL. For the study at large: Response samples came after a median about 11 months of treatment, range 6 to 36.

Measured with immunoSEQ multiplex PCR; TCRdb has only the in-frame clones, and not every one. The sample records 100,000 to 150,000 clones, 80% to 90% being singletons. Overall study findings and caveats: Baseline clonality, above age-matched healthy donor levels, tracked circulating CD8+ T-cell counts.

J lost 3 bases, V lost 6 bases, and 11 bases had no gene match. The CDR3 covers 16 residues. Germline lookup yields CDR1 SGHTA and CDR2 FQGNSA. This chain uses TRBV7-2 with TRBJ2-3, with TRBD1 matching 8 bases. The sample in question was PBMCs, obtained after 24 months of ibrutinib treatment. The receptor comes from a human donor with chronic lymphocytic leukemia. The CDR3 here is CASRLDRGYLTDTQYF. CDR3 in DNA: TGTGCCAGCAGACTCGACAGGGGTTATCTGACAGATACGCAGTATTTT.